What follows are 5 T cell receptor beta chains derived from one specimen sequenced in a study of cytomegalovirus exposure and HLA in healthy donors. Generated by immunoSEQ multiplex PCR, the TCRdb table keeps only in-frame clones and is missing some. The repertoire consists of roughly 150,000 clones, with approximately 88% occurring once and the leading ten covering around 9.6%. The sample comprised PBMCs. The receptor set was obtained from a man between 25 and 39 years old in good health and CMV-seropositive.

CDR3 bases: TGTGCCAGCAGCCCAGCGGGAGCCAAAGGCTCAGATACGCAGTATTTT. This translates into CASSPAGAKGSDTQYF. The chain recombines TRBV13 with TRBJ2-3; 8 bases are a match to TRBD2. The CDR3 loop spans 16 amino acids. Germline V gene lookup returns CDR1 PRHDT and CDR2 FYEKMQ (reference sequence). The V gene end was trimmed by 5 bases and the J gene end by 4 bases; junction bases not matched to a gene: 11.

The chain couples TRBV18 to TRBJ1-1, with TRBD1 matching over 8 bases. The V gene's germline CDR1 is KGHSH and CDR2 LQKENI. The CDR3 loop spans 14 amino acids. V dropped 0 bases and J dropped 11; count of bases not matched to a gene: 8. The CDR3 protein is CASSPPSFQGAAFF. The DNA for the CDR3 is TGTGCCAGCTCACCACCGAGTTTTCAGGGGGCTGCTTTCTTT.

The chain carries TRBV28 and TRBJ2-7, with 9 bases that match TRBD1. This CDR3 has 15 amino acids. Germline V gene data show CDR1 as MDHEN and CDR2 as SYDVKM. Unmatched junction bases numbered 6, after V lost 5 bases and J lost 1 base. DNA for the CDR3: TGTGCCAGCAGTCCTGGGACAGGGAAGTCCTACGAGCAGTACTTC. Protein: CASSPGTGKSYEQYF. Drawing the rest from reference TRBV28 and TRBJ2-7, the complete variable domain is DVKVTQSSRYLVKRTGEKVFLECVQDMDHENMFWYRQDPGLGLRLIYFSYDVKMKEKGDIPEGYSVSREKKERFSLILESASTNQTSMYLCASSPGTGKSYEQYFGPGTRLTVT.

The CDR3, as DNA: TGTGCCAGCAGCTTATCGATCGGACTTTACACCGGGGAGCTGTTTTTT. It specifies CASSLSIGLYTGELFF. The J gene is TRBJ2-2, the V gene TRBV7-9, with D possibly TRBD2 on 5 matching bases. Germline CDR1 and CDR2: SEHNR and FQNEAQ (reference sequence). V dropped 2 bases and J dropped 3 bases, with 13 bases sitting between them. The CDR3 is made up of 16 amino acids.

This clone was seen a single time. J is TRBJ2-6 and V is TRBV10-3; 9 bases agree with TRBD1. Per germline, CDR1 ENHRY and CDR2 SYGVKD. Trimming took 7 bases from V and 0 from J; bases not matched to a gene: 7. This CDR3 spans 17 amino acids. The CDR3 reads CAINRDRAFSGANVLTF. The DNA for the CDR3 is TGTGCCATCAATCGGGACAGGGCCTTCTCTGGGGCCAACGTCCTGACTTTC.